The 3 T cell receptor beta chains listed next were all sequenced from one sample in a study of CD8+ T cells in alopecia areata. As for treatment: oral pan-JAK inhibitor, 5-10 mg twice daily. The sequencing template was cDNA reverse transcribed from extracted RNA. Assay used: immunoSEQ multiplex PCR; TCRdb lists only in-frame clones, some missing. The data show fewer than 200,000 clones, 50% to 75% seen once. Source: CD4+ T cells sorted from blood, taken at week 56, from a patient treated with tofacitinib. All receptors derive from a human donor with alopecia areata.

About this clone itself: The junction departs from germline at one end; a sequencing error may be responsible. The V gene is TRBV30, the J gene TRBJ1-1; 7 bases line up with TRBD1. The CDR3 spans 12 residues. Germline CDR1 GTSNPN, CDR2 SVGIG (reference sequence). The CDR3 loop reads CAWRGTVSEAFF. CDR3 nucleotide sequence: TGTGCCTGGAGGGGGACAGTTTCTGAGGCTTTCTTT.

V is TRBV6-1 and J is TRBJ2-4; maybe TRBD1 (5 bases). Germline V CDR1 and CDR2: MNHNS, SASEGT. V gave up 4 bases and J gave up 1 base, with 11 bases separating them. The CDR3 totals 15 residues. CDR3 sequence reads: CASSVTSGAKNIQYF. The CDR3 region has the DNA TGTGCCAGCAGTGTGACCTCAGGGGCCAAAAACATTCAGTACTTC.

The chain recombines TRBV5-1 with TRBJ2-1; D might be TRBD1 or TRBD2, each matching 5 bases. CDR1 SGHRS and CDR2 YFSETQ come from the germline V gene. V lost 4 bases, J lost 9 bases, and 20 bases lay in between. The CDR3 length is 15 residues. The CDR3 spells CASSLTVLGEGEQFF. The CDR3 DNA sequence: TGCGCCAGCAGCCTGACAGTCTTAGGAGAGGGTGAGCAGTTCTTC.